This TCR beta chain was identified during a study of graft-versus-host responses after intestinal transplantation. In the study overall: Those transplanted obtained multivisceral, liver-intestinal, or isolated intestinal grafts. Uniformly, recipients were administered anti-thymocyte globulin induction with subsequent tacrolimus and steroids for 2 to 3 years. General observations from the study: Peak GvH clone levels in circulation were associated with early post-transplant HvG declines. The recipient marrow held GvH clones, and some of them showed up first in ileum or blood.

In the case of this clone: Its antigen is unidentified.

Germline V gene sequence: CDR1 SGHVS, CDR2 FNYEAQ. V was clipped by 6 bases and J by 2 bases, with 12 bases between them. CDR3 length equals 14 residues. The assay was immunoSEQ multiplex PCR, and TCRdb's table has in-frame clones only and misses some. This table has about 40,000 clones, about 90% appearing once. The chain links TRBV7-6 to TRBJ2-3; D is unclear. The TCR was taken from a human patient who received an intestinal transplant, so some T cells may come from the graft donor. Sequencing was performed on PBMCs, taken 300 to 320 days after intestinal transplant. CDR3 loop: CASSDPRDTDTQYF. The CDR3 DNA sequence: TGTGCCAGCAGTGACCCAAGGGACACAGATACGCAGTATTTT. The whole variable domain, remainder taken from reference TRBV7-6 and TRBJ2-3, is GAGVSQSPRYKVTKRGQDVALRCDPISGHVSLYWYRQALGQGPEFLTYFNYEAQQDKSGLPNDRFSAERPEGSISTLTIQRTEQRDSAMYRCASSDPRDTDTQYFGPGTRLTVL.